Detailed here is one T cell receptor beta chain. This clonotype was counted a few times. Its antigen is unknown. Base qualities are missing; no much larger clone stands one base away. Amplification of TCR beta CDR3 regions was carried out from RNA transcripts. The first round of RT-PCR for the TCR CDR3 was performed with the HTBI primer set and the Qiagen OneStep RT-PCR kit. Libraries were constructed in a second round of multiplex PCR, after which size selection and purification were performed. Sequencing of the libraries was done on an Illumina HiSeq2000 using paired-end 100 bp reads. From the authors' description of their analysis: Raw data were processed with SOAPnuke, discarding reads with adapters, uncalled bases, mean Phred below 15, or no exact constant-primer or identifier match. COPE v1.2.5 was used to merge high-quality paired reads, and clonotypes were defined as unique nucleotide sequences. MiTCR v1.1 was used to align the clonotypes against IMGT TRBV, TRBD and TRBJ reference segments. The analysis included only V-J combinations with a frequency above 0.0001, which together covered 98% to 99.2% of the repertoires. The TCS score was defined as F50 (clonal expansion) divided by E x V (chaos), with BLOSUM62-based TCRdist calculated between CDR3 peptides within each V-J. Welch's t-statistics and random forest reduced roughly 530 V-J features to 13, which were used in a naive Bayes classifier (R e1071). TCRdb itself trimmed the public reads at Q25 with fastp, ran MiXCR and retained productive beta chains. All rows with the same CDR3 protein become a single entry with the most common DNA and genes. TCRdb's processing, not the study's, gives the V and J calls here. The sample table shows a few hundred thousand distinct CDR3 sequences, and roughly 12% are seen once. Less than 25% of the sample belongs to the ten largest clones.

The sample comes from a study of T cells in Graves' hyperthyroidism and ophthalmopathy (dated by TCRdb to between 2019 and 2020). About the full investigation: Peripheral blood was collected at initial diagnosis, before any treatment. A discovery cohort of about a hundred patients, approximately 44 with Graves' ophthalmopathy and approximately 60 with stable Graves' hyperthyroidism, was used to find distinguishing TCR V-J signatures. Prospective prediction of ophthalmopathy was tested in an independent validation cohort of 18 to 20 hyperthyroidism patients and around 16 patients who later progressed to ophthalmopathy. The roughly 94 discovery patients were randomly divided into training and test sets at a 7:3 ratio. In addition, the study compared T-cell repertoires in thyroid tissue and in blood from over 5 Graves' hyperthyroidism patients. Following sampling, methimazole starting at 30 mg daily was given to hyperthyroidism patients, and high-dose intravenous methylprednisolone was given to ophthalmopathy patients. The paper describes TCR Vbeta CDR3 sequencing of 135 peripheral blood samples, made up of 43 ophthalmopathy patients, some 76 hyperthyroidism patients and some 17 progressor patients. The study at large found these results: No statistical method was used to fix the sample size in advance, and group allocation was not hidden from the investigators. A model built on a 13 V-J signature distinguished ophthalmopathy from stable hyperthyroidism, reaching about 88% sensitivity and approximately 81% specificity in cross-validation and 80%/75% in testing. Most expanded thyroid clonotypes (frequency above 0.001) were also detected in blood, a finding suggesting that blood repertoires may reflect thyroid immune responses. In validation, the model predicted progression to ophthalmopathy a median of approximately 6.3 months before onset, with over 60% sensitivity and roughly 72% specificity.

Hyperthyroidism patients were newly diagnosed, had a disease duration of under 2 months, and were aged 18 to 65 years. Any patient with an uncontrolled infection, another autoimmune disease, pregnancy or lactation was excluded. Diagnoses were established on the basis of clinical symptoms, serum thyroxine and TRAb, thyroid ultrasound, and orbital computed tomography. Blood from progressor patients was collected at the time of first diagnosis with hyperthyroidism, before any ophthalmopathy symptoms had appeared. PBMCs were separated from roughly 9.6 ml of fresh peripheral blood using Ficoll-Paque density gradient centrifugation. Progressor patients were defined as those initially diagnosed with Graves' hyperthyroidism in whom ophthalmopathy developed during follow-up. Trizol reagent was used to extract total RNA, and RNA quality was then checked on an Agilent 2100 Bioanalyzer. Relative to germline, V is missing 6 bases and J is missing 7 bases, with 12 bases of the junction outside any gene match. Taken from the germline V gene (reference sequence), the CDR1 and CDR2 loops are LGHDT and YNNKEL. The cysteine opens and the phenylalanine closes a CDR3 of 16 amino acids. The read is trimmed to its CDR3 DNA, 48 bases read in frame from base 1.

This clonotype originated in a man aged 30 to 39 with Graves' hyperthyroidism that later progressed to Graves' ophthalmopathy. The sample consisted of blood. The chain links TRBV3-1 with TRBJ2-3; TRBD2 matches 11 bases in the middle. The CDR3: CASSPLVGTSGNTQYF. In nucleotides, the sequence is TGTGCCAGCAGTCCCTTAGTGGGGACTAGCGGAAATACGCAGTATTTT.